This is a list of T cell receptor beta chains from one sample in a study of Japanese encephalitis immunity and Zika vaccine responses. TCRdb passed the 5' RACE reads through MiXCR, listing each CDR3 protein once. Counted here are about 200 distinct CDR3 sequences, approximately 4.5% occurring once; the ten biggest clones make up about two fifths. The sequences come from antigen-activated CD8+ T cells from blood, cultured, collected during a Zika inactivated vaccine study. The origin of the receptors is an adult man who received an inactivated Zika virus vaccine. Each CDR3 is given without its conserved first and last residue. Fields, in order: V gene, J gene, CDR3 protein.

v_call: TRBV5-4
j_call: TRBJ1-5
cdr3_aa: ASSRTELNQPQH

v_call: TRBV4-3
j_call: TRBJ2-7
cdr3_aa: ASSQPGGEQY

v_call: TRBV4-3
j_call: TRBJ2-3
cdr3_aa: ASSQRGGPETDTQY

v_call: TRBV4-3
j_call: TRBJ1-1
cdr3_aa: ASSQVSGTEAF